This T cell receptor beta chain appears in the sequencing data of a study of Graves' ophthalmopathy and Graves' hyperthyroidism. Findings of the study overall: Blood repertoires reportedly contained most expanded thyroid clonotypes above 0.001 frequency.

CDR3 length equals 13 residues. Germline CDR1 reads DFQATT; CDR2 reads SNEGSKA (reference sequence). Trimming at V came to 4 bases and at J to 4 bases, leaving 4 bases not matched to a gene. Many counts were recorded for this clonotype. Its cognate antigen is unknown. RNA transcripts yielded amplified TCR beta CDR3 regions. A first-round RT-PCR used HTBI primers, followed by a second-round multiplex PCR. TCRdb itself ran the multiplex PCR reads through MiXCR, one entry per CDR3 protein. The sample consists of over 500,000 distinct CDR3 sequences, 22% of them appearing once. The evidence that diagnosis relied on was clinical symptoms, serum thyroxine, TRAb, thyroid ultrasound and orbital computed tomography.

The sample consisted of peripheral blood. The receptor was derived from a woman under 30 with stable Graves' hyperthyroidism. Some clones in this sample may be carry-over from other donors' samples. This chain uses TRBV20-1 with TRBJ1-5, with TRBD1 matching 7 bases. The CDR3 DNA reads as TGCAGTGCTACAGGGGGTTCTAATCAGCCCCAGCATTTT. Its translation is CSATGGSNQPQHF.